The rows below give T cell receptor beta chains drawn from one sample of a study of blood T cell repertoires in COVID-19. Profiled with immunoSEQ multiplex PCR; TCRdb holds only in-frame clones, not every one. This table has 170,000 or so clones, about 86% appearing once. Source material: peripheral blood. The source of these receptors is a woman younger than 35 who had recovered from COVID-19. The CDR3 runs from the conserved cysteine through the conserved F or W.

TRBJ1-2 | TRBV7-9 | CASSLNTDRLYGYTF
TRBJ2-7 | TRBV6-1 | CASSERRSSYEQYF
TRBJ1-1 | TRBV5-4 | CASSRDRDTEAFF
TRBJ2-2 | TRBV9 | CASSVGTTNTGELFF
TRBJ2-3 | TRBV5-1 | CASSLVQGGEDTQYF
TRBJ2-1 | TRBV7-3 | CASSLDRGNNEQFF
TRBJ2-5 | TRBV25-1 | CASSDSETQYF
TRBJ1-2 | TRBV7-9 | CASSLDGSGTYGYTF
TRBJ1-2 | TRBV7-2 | CASSPLVPGGDYGYTF
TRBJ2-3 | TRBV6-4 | CASSVGQLTDTQYF
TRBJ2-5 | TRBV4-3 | CASSRNLLAGGPETQYF
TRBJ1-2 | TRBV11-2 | CASSLDTGPLNYGYTF
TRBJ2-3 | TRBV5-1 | CASSSGLAADTQYF
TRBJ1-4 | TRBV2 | CASRWTAATNEKLFF
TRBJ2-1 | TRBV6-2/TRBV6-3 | CASSYDRPFDEQFF
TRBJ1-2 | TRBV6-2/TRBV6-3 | CASSPGANRGDYGYTF
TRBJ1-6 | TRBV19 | CASSTTYRVSPLHF
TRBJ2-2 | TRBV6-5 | CAARGAGELFF
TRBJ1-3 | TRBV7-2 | CASSLSPSSGNTIYF
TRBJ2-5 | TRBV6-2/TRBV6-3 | CASSQGRGETQYF
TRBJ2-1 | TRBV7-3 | CASSLRGFTGEQFF
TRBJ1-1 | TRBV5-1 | CASSLGGATEAFF
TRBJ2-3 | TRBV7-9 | CASSPGSVEGTDTQYF
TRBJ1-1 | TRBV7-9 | CASSPTGLNTEAFF
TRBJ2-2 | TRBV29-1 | CSARALGELFF
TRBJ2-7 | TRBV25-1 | CASRKGQGSYEQYF
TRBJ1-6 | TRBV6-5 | CASSSTGERGSPLHF
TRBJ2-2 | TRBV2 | CASSGQGVGTGELFF
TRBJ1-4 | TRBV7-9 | CASSLTVSNEKLFF
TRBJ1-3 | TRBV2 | CASSSGQGPGNTIYF
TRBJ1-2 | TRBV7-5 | CVRSLPPGGYTF
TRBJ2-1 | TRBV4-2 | CASSQAYEQFF
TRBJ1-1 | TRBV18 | CASSPRGGRNTEAFF
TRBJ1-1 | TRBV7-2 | CASSLGGLNTEAFF
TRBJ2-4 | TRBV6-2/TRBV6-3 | CASSLITGGLDIQYF
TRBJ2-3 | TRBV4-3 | CASSQGFIRPLAGITDTQYF
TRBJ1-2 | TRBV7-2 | CASSPGGYGYTF
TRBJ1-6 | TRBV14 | CASSLVAGVNSPLHF
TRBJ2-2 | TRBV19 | CASTLEPGGLNTGELFF
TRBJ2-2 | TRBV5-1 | CASSSMVPSGLFF
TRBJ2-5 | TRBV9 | CASSGGLAGLETQYF
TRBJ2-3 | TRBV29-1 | CSVEDGLATSTDTQYF